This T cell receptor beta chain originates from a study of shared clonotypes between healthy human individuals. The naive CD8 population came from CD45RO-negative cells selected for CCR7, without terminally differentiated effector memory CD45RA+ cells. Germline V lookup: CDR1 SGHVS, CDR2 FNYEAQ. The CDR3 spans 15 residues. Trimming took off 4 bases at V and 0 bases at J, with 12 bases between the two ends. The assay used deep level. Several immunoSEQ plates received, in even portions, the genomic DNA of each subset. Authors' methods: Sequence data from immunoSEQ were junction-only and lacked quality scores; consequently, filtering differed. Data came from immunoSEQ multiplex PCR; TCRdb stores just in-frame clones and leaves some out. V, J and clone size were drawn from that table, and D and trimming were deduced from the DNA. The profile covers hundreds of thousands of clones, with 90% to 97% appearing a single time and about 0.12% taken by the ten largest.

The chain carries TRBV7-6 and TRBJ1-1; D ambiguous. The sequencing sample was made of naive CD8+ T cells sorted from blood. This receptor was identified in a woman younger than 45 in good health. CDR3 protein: CASSSFHGLNTEAFF. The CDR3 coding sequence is TGTGCCAGCAGCTCCTTCCACGGTTTGAACACTGAAGCTTTCTTT.